This entry describes one TCR beta chain. What it binds is unknown. The CDR3 loop spans 14 amino acids. V lost 2 bases, J lost 4 bases, and 9 bases lay in between. CDR1 and CDR2 (germline): SGHAT, FQNNGV. The data stem from a study of CD8 T cells in ankylosing spondylitis. General study findings and limits: Previous work reported some of these motif variants in the synovial fluid and blood of reactive arthritis.

TCRdb re-called the 5' RACE reads through MiXCR, storing one row per CDR3 protein. The sample yields 200,000 to 250,000 distinct CDR3 sequences, approximately 8.4% seen once. This TCR was sampled from a female donor with ankylosing spondylitis or in good health (not recorded which). The sample comprised blood, either unsorted or a sorted T cell fraction (not recorded which). This rearrangement joins TRBV11-2 to TRBJ2-1; tentatively, D is TRBD1 or TRBD2 (6 bases each). The CDR3 reads CASSLQGGYNEQFF. CDR3 coding DNA: TGTGCCAGCAGCTTACAAGGGGGGTACAATGAGCAGTTCTTC.